The 17 T cell receptor beta chains reported below all come from one sample, sequenced in a study of shared clonotypes between healthy human individuals. Assay used: immunoSEQ multiplex PCR; TCRdb lists only in-frame clones, some missing. Counted here are about 600,000 clones, about 96% occurring once; the ten biggest clones make up roughly 0.05%. The sequencing sample was made of naive CD4+ T cells sorted from blood. Described subset: CD45RA+ positively selected. The origin of the receptors is a woman under 40 in good health.

This sequence joins TRBV5-1 and TRBJ2-4; a possible D gene is TRBD1 (6 bases). From germline, CDR1 is SGHRS and CDR2 YFSETQ. The CDR3 has 19 amino acids. V lost 4 bases to trimming and J lost 2 bases, with 25 bases between them. This CDR3 is CASSPRDTSLDGSKNIQYF. CDR3 coding DNA: TGCGCCAGCAGCCCCCGGGACACAAGCCTAGACGGGTCCAAAAACATTCAGTACTTC.

The V gene is TRBV29-1, the J gene TRBJ2-3; D is undetermined. This CDR3 is built from 13 residues. With 3 bases removed from V and 2 bases from J, the gap between germline ends came to 9 bases. Germline lookup yields CDR1 SQVTM and CDR2 ANQGSEA. The CDR3 loop reads CSVDGTPTDTQYF. CDR3 nucleotide sequence: TGCAGCGTTGACGGTACGCCCACAGATACGCAGTATTTT.

This chain uses TRBV7-3 with TRBJ2-6; either TRBD1 or TRBD2 may fit D (5 bases each). The CDR3 contains 17 residues. Trimming took off 1 base at V and 1 base at J, with 11 bases between the two ends. Germline CDR1 is SGHTA and CDR2 is FQGTGA. CDR3: CASSLKGWGSGANVLTF. The CDR3 bases are TGTGCCAGCAGCTTAAAGGGATGGGGGTCTGGGGCCAACGTCCTGACTTTC.

The rearrangement joins TRBV6-5 to TRBJ1-1; D gene ambiguous. CDR1 and CDR2 (germline): MNHEY, SVGAGI. The CDR3 is 13 residues long. With 8 bases removed from V and 2 bases from J, the gap between germline ends came to 12 bases. The CDR3 spells CASFLEPNTEAFF. In DNA, the CDR3 is TGTGCCAGCTTTTTGGAGCCTAACACTGAAGCTTTCTTT.

V is TRBV19 and J is TRBJ2-1; D gene ambiguous. Trimming pared 3 bases from V and 0 bases from J, leaving 6 bases between. The germline V gene has CDR1 LNHDA and CDR2 SQIVND (reference sequence). The CDR3 contains 14 residues. The CDR3 sequence: CASSMATSYNEQFF. DNA of the CDR3: TGTGCCAGTAGTATGGCTACCTCCTACAATGAGCAGTTCTTC. Drawing the rest from reference TRBV19 and TRBJ2-1, the complete variable domain is DGGITQSPKYLFRKEGQNVTLSCEQNLNHDAMYWYRQDPGQGLRLIYYSQIVNDFQKGDIAEGYSVSREKKESFPLTVTSAQKNPTAFYLCASSMATSYNEQFFGPGTRLTVL.

The chain couples TRBV6-5 to TRBJ2-7; D unclear. V was pared by 8 bases and J by 6 bases, with 5 bases between. Germline CDR1 MNHEY, CDR2 SVGAGI. This CDR3 is 9 amino acids long. CDR3 sequence: CASPPEQYF. The DNA of the CDR3 is TGTGCCAGCCCCCCCGAGCAGTACTTC.

V and J are TRBV5-1 and TRBJ2-1; 10 bases are a match to TRBD2. Germline-derived CDR1 and CDR2 are SGHRS and YFSETQ. This CDR3 is 15 amino acids long. The J segment lost 8 bases and the V segment lost 3 bases, leaving 8 bases of the junction unmatched. CDR3 amino acids: CASSSLAGVKDEQFF. The CDR3 nucleotides read TGCGCCAGCAGCTCTCTAGCGGGAGTAAAGGATGAGCAGTTCTTC.

A word on this clone: At the DNA level, this CDR3 is encoded by other sequences in the same sample as well. The chain has TRBV5-1 and TRBJ2-1; tentative D call: TRBD1 (6 bases). The CDR3 totals 15 residues. Germline CDR1 reads SGHRS; CDR2 reads YFSETQ. V dropped 0 bases and J dropped 1 base, with 8 bases sitting between them. Written as DNA, the CDR3 is TGCGCCAGCAGCTTGGGGCAGGGGTCCTACAATGAGCAGTTCTTC. It yields the protein CASSLGQGSYNEQFF.

The CDR3 DNA is TGCAGCGTTACAAGGGGGCAGAACACTGAAGCTTTCTTT. This translates into CSVTRGQNTEAFF. This chain links TRBV29-1 with TRBJ1-1, with 7 positions matching TRBD1. V lost 5 bases, J lost 1 base, and 4 bases stayed unmatched. The CDR3 sequence is 13 residues long. CDR1 is SQVTM, CDR2 ANQGSEA, per germline.

The chain has TRBV20-1 and TRBJ2-7; the D gene is possibly TRBD1 (5 bases). The CDR3 extends over 11 amino acids. Germline CDR1 DFQATT, CDR2 SNEGSKA (reference sequence). With 7 bases removed from V and 4 bases from J, the gap between germline ends came to 11 bases. The CDR3 DNA reads as TGCAGTGTTCGCAGGGATTACGAGCAGTACTTC. Protein: CSVRRDYEQYF.

This chain uses TRBV7-9 with TRBJ1-4, with D possibly being TRBD1 (6 bases). The germline V gene encodes CDR1 SEHNR and CDR2 FQNEAQ (reference sequence). CDR3 size: 15 residues. Between the trimmed V and J ends, which lost 3 bases and 3 bases, there was a span of 11 bases. DNA for the CDR3: TGTGCCAGCAGCTTCGTGGACAGCCCTAATGAAAAACTGTTTTTT. Translating gives CASSFVDSPNEKLFF.

The chain carries TRBV4-1 and TRBJ1-2; D gene ambiguous. The germline V and J ends were trimmed by 1 base and 10 bases, with 19 bases remaining between them. The CDR3 is 15 residues long. In germline, CDR1 is MGHRA, CDR2 YSYEKL. The CDR3 sequence: CASSQVTPDRRAYTF. In DNA form, the CDR3 reads TGCGCCAGCAGCCAAGTCACACCAGACCGGCGAGCCTACACCTTC.

This chain links TRBV15 with TRBJ1-1; possible D gene TRBD1, 5 bases. This CDR3 contains 16 residues. The ends were cut back, 5 bases at V and 3 bases at J, with 19 bases in the middle. Germline CDR1 reads LNHNV; CDR2 reads YYDKDF (reference sequence). CDR3 DNA: TGTGCCACCAGCCGACGCTCTGGGGCGGGATACACTGAAGCTTTCTTT. Translation: CATSRRSGAGYTEAFF. Full variable domain (outside the CDR3, taken from reference TRBV15 and TRBJ1-1): DAMVIQNPRYQVTQFGKPVTLSCSQTLNHNVMYWYQQKSSQAPKLLFHYYDKDFNNEADTPDNFQSRRPNTSFCFLDIRSPGLGDTAMYLCATSRRSGAGYTEAFFGQGTRLTVV.

This clone has just one count. The V and J genes are TRBV4-2 and TRBJ2-1; TRBD2 matches 8 bases. Germline V gene lookup returns CDR1 LGHNA and CDR2 YNFKEQ. V trimming: 1 base; J trimming: 2 bases; junction bases outside the gene matches: 4. The length of the CDR3 is 16 residues. The CDR3 loop reads CASSQGAGATYNEQFF. The CDR3 bases are TGTGCCAGCAGCCAAGGAGCGGGAGCAACCTACAATGAGCAGTTCTTC.

The CDR3 DNA is TGCGCCAGCAGCCGGGAGGCTCTGGCCGGCTACGAGCAGTACTTC. It translates to CASSREALAGYEQYF. The chain links TRBV5-1 to TRBJ2-7; 7 positions agree with TRBD2. V shed 4 bases and J 3 bases; nucleotides not matched to a gene: 10. CDR3 length: 15 residues. CDR1 and CDR2 from the germline V gene are SGHRS and YFSETQ.

The rearrangement links TRBV21-1 to TRBJ2-7. TRBV21-1 is a listed pseudogene. This CDR3 region has 10 residues. This chain's CDR3 is CASSKDQEYF. As DNA, the CDR3 is TGTGCCAGCAGCAAAGACCAAGAATACTTC.

The chain combines TRBV28 with TRBJ1-1, with 10 bases that match TRBD1. V lost 7 bases and J lost 4; bases outside the gene matches: 6. Germline assignment: CDR1 MDHEN and CDR2 SYDVKM. This CDR3 has 14 amino acids. CDR3 region: CASIGTGVATEAFF. In nucleotides, the CDR3 is TGTGCCAGCATCGGGACAGGGGTGGCCACTGAAGCTTTCTTT.